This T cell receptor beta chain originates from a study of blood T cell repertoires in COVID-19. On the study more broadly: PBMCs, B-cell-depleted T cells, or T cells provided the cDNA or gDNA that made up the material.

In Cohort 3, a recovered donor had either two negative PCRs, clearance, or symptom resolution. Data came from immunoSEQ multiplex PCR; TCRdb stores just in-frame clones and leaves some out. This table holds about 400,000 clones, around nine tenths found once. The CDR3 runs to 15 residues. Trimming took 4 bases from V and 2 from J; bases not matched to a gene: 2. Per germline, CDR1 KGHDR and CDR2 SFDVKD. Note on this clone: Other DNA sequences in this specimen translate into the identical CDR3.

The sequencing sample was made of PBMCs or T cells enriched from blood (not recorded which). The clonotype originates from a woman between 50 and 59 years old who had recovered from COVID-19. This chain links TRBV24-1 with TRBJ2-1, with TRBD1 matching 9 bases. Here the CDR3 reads CATSDTGGAYNEQFF. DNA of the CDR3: TGTGCCACCAGTGACACAGGGGGCGCCTACAATGAGCAGTTCTTC.